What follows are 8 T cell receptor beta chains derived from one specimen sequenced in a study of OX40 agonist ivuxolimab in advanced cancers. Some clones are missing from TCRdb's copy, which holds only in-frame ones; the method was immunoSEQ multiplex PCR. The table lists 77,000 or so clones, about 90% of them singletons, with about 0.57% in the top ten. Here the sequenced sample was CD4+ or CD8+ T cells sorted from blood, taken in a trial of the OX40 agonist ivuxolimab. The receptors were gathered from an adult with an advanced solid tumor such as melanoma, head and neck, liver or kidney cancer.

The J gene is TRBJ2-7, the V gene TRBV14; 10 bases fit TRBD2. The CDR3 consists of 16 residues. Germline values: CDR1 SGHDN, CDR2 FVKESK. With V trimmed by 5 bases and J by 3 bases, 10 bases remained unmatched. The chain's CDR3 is CASSSYTSGKDYEQYF. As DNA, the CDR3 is TGTGCCAGCAGCTCCTACACTAGCGGGAAAGACTACGAGCAGTACTTC.

CDR3 in amino acids: CASSKSLRYEQYF. The CDR3, as DNA: TGTGCCAGCAGTAAATCCTTGCGCTACGAGCAGTACTTC. V usage is TRBV6-5 and J usage is TRBJ2-7; no firm D call. The V end lost 5 bases, the J end lost 3 bases, and 11 bases lay between the germline ends. CDR1 MNHEY and CDR2 SVGAGI come from the germline V gene. This CDR3 comprises 13 residues.

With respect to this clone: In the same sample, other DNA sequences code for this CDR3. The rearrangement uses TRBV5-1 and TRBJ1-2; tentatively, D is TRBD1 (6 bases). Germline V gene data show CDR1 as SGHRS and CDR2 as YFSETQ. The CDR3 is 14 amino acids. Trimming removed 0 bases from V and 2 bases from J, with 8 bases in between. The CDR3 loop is CASSLGQGNYGYTF. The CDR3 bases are TGCGCCAGCAGCTTGGGGCAGGGGAACTATGGCTACACCTTC.

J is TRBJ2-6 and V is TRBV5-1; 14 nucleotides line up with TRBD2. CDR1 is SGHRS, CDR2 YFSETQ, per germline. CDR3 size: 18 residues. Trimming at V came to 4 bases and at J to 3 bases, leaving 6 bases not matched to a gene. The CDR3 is CASSIPGLAGVGANVLTF. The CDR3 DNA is TGCGCCAGCAGCATCCCGGGACTAGCGGGAGTTGGGGCCAACGTCCTGACTTTC.

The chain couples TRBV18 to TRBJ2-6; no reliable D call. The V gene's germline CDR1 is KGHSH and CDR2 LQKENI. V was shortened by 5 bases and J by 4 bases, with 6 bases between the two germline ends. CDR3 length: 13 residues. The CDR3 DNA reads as TGTGCCAGCTCATCTGGGGGGGCCAACGTCCTGACTTTC. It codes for CASSSGGANVLTF.

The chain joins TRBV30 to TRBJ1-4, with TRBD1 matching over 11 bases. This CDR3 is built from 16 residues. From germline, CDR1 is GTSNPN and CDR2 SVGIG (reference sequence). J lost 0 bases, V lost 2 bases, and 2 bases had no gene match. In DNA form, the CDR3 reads TGTGCCTGGAGTACGGGACAGGGGGCAACTAATGAAAAACTGTTTTTT. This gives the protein CAWSTGQGATNEKLFF.

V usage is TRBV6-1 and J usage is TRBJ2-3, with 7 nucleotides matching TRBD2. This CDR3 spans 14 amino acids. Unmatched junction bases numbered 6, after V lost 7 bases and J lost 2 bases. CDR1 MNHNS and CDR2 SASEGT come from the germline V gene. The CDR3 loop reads CASNLAESTDTQYF. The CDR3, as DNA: TGTGCCAGCAATCTAGCGGAGTCCACAGATACGCAGTATTTT.

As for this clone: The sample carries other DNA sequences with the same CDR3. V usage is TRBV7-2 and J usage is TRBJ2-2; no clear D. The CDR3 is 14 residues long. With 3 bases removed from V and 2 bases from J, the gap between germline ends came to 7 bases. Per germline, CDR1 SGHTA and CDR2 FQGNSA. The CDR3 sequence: CASSLGRNTGELFF. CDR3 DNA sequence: TGTGCCAGCAGCTTGGGTCGTAACACCGGGGAGCTGTTTTTT.